The sequence of this T cell receptor beta chain was determined in a study of Ad26.COV2.S vaccination and SARS-CoV-2 variants listed by TCRdb under 2021. Looking at the study overall: TCRbeta repertoire sequencing served as the tool for gauging how specific and how broad the SARS-CoV-2-reactive T cell receptors were following Ad26.COV2.S vaccination. The TCR-sequenced set comprised approximately 32 samples: roughly 19 Ad26.COV2.S vaccine recipients, 5 placebo recipients and 8 SARS-CoV-2 convalescent individuals.

The sample's time point label is to be understood as: individuals recovered from natural SARS-CoV-2 infection. What the research found in general, with its limitations: Non-spike TCR breadth was comparable between vaccine and placebo recipients, consistent with the vaccine containing only spike. After vaccination, substantial breadth of spike-specific CD8+ and CD4+ T cell responses was reported. Compared with placebo recipients, Ad26.COV2.S recipients showed higher spike-specific TCR breadth (P = 0.0014). It was noted by the authors that total T cell responses may have been underestimated by the TCR breadth and depth analyses.

TCRbeta CDR3 regions were sequenced with the immunoSEQ Assay. After extraction, genomic DNA underwent amplification by bias-controlled multiplex PCR, followed by high-throughput sequencing. As for the original processing: To quantify the absolute abundance of every unique TCRbeta CDR3 region, sequences were collapsed and filtered. Usable DNA was measured by amplifying reference genes present in all nucleated cells, and TCRbeta template counts were normalized to that usable DNA to estimate T cell fraction. Repertoire TCRs were annotated as SARS-CoV-2-specific by exact matching of V gene, CDR3 amino acid sequence and J gene to a known reactive TCR set. The reference SARS-CoV-2 TCR set came from MIRA and was filtered for enrichment in COVID-19-positive ImmuneCODE repertoires, removing public or cross-reactive TCRs. Using the MIRA antigens, annotated TCRs were further analysed by specific ORF or by position within an ORF. Depth was the summed frequency of annotated unique rearrangements, while breadth was defined as annotated unique rearrangements over total unique productive rearrangements. Two-sided Wilcoxon rank-sum tests were used to compare TCR breadth between groups. TCRdb carries this immuneACCESS record with in-frame sequences only. Its versions omit some clonotypes, under half of them owing to an unresolved V gene in the studies checked, with the rest unexplained. Clone size and V and J calls were adopted from that table, with D and trimming inferred from the DNA. This sample is represented by over 110,000 clones; 80% to 90% of them were singletons. About 5% of the sample rests with the top ten.

As for this clone: Its cognate antigen has yet to be identified. The sample holds no much larger clone one base away, and base qualities are not on file.

Relative to germline, V is missing 6 bases and J is missing 3 bases, with 4 bases of the junction outside any gene match. CDR1 is given as LNHDA and CDR2 as SQIVND, both from the germline V gene (reference sequence). The CDR3 holds 15 amino acids from the cysteine to the phenylalanine. Only the CDR3 DNA stays, 45 bases, in frame from base 1. The input for sequencing was peripheral blood, taken after recovery from COVID-19. The receptor's source is a human donor who had recovered from COVID-19. The chain is encoded by TRBV19 joined to TRBJ2-7, with 14 bases matching TRBD2. The DNA sequence is TGTGCCAGTAGGTGGACTAGCGGGGGGCTCTACGAGCAGTACTTC. This sequence encodes CASRWTSGGLYEQYF. The entire variable domain, with the stretches around the CDR3 drawn from the reference TRBV19 and TRBJ2-7 proteins, is DGGITQSPKYLFRKEGQNVTLSCEQNLNHDAMYWYRQDPGQGLRLIYYSQIVNDFQKGDIAEGYSVSREKKESFPLTVTSAQKNPTAFYLCASRWTSGGLYEQYFGPGTRLTVT.